Below, 30 T cell receptor beta chains from the same sample are listed, as sequenced in a study of T cell clonotyping in hematopoietic cell transplantation. The protocol was immunoSEQ multiplex PCR, while the TCRdb copy is restricted to in-frame clones and leaves out a portion. The sample yields tens of thousands of clones, approximately 84% seen once. Time point specified: recipient sample about 28 days before transplant, after cytoreduction. This material consisted of peripheral blood mononuclear cells, taken before stem cell transplant. All receptors derive from a man aged 55 to 70 with biphenotypic leukemia. Some clones in this sample may be carry-over from other donors' samples.

This clone rates as medium-sized (0.01 to 0.1%). V and J are TRBV27 and TRBJ1-1; D gene ambiguous. From germline, CDR1 is MNHEY and CDR2 SMNVEV (reference sequence). V shed 4 bases and J shed 2 bases, with 8 bases lying between them. This CDR3 contains 13 residues. CDR3 amino acids: CASSWQVNTEAFF. In DNA, the CDR3 is TGTGCCAGCAGTTGGCAGGTAAACACTGAAGCTTTCTTT.

This sequence joins TRBV6-5 and TRBJ1-1; D gene unclear. Trimming removed 0 bases at V and 1 base at J, with 6 bases between. Germline values: CDR1 MNHEY, CDR2 SVGAGI. This CDR3 has 14 residues. CDR3 DNA: TGTGCCAGCAGTTACTCCCCAGGGAACACTGAAGCTTTCTTT. Translated: CASSYSPGNTEAFF.

The table lists this clone with a count of one. The chain employs TRBV28 and TRBJ2-5; 9 nucleotides line up with TRBD1. Germline assignment: CDR1 MDHEN and CDR2 SYDVKM. The CDR3 sequence is 14 residues long. The J segment lost 5 bases and the V segment lost 5 bases, leaving 6 bases of the junction unmatched. In DNA, the CDR3 is TGTGCCAGCAGTACCCGGGACAGGGTGGAGACCCAGTACTTC. Its protein is CASSTRDRVETQYF. Variable domain in full (rest from reference TRBV28 and TRBJ2-5): DVKVTQSSRYLVKRTGEKVFLECVQDMDHENMFWYRQDPGLGLRLIYFSYDVKMKEKGDIPEGYSVSREKKERFSLILESASTNQTSMYLCASSTRDRVETQYFGPGTRLLVL.

The chain employs TRBV7-9 and TRBJ2-1, with 10 bases lining up with TRBD2. The CDR3 has 17 residues. V gave up 5 bases and J gave up 1 base; unmatched junction bases: 8. Germline V lookup: CDR1 SEHNR, CDR2 FQNEAQ (reference sequence). Here the CDR3 reads CASSASGREGSYNEQFF. CDR3 in DNA: TGTGCCAGCAGCGCTAGCGGGAGAGAAGGGTCCTACAATGAGCAGTTCTTC.

The chain combines TRBV28 with TRBJ2-7, with 7 bases lining up with TRBD1. V dropped 2 bases and J dropped 4; count of bases not matched to a gene: 8. CDR1 MDHEN and CDR2 SYDVKM come from the germline V gene. This CDR3 contains 15 residues. DNA for the CDR3: TGTGCCAGCAGTTTAATTGCCGGGACAGCTTACGAGCAGTACTTC. Translated: CASSLIAGTAYEQYF.

The V and J genes are TRBV5-1 and TRBJ2-1, with TRBD2 matching over 8 bases. After removal of 4 bases from V and 5 bases from J, the junction contained 11 bases not matched to a gene. Germline V gives CDR1 SGHRS, CDR2 YFSETQ. The CDR3 loop spans 16 amino acids. The CDR3 spells CASSPNPSGYDNEQFF. The DNA of the CDR3 is TGCGCCAGCAGCCCGAACCCTAGCGGGTACGACAATGAGCAGTTCTTC. Variable domain in full (rest from reference TRBV5-1 and TRBJ2-1): KAGVTQTPRYLIKTRGQQVTLSCSPISGHRSVSWYQQTPGQGLQFLFEYFSETQRNKGNFPGRFSGRQFSNSRSEMNVSTLELGDSALYLCASSPNPSGYDNEQFFGPGTRLTVL.

This chain uses TRBV2 with TRBJ1-1; no clear D gene. The CDR3 runs to 11 residues. The V gene lost 6 bases and the J gene lost 11 bases, with 13 bases spanning the gap. From germline, CDR1 is SNHLY and CDR2 FYNNEI. CDR3 in DNA: TGTGCCAGCAGGGGGTCACCAAGGGCTTTCTTT. Amino acids: CASRGSPRAFF.

The J gene is TRBJ1-4, the V gene TRBV7-6; D is undetermined. The CDR3 totals 13 residues. CDR1 is SGHVS, CDR2 FNYEAQ, per germline. The ends were cut back, 5 bases at V and 5 bases at J, with 9 bases in the middle. Written as DNA, the CDR3 is TGTGCCAGCAGCACCCGGTCGAATGAAAAACTGTTTTTT. Translating it yields CASSTRSNEKLFF.

This clone was found a few times. V gene TRBV6-6 combines with J gene TRBJ2-1, with 12 bases lining up with TRBD2. The CDR3 is 16 amino acids. V lost 6 bases, J lost 5 bases, and 8 bases stayed unmatched. From germline, CDR1 is MNHNY and CDR2 SVGAGI (reference sequence). CDR3 DNA sequence: TGTGCCAGCAGATCTAGCGGGAGGGCAGCCCACAATGAGCAGTTCTTC. Amino acid sequence: CASRSSGRAAHNEQFF.

The chain recombines TRBV30 with TRBJ2-5; TRBD1 matches 10 bases. J gave up 5 bases and V 6 bases, and 12 bases lay outside the gene matches. Germline V gives CDR1 GTSNPN, CDR2 SVGIG (reference sequence). The CDR3 spans 15 residues. The CDR3 region has the DNA TGTGCCTGCCAGACAGGGGGCGCGTGGTCTGAGACCCAGTACTTC. Its protein is CACQTGGAWSETQYF.

The CDR3 sequence: CASSLGSTGNSYEQYF. The DNA of the CDR3 is TGCGCCAGCAGCTTGGGCTCTACAGGTAATTCCTACGAGCAGTACTTC. The chain combines TRBV5-1 with TRBJ2-7; D perhaps matches TRBD1 (5 bases). CDR3 length: 16 residues. The V end was cut by 0 bases, the J end by 1 base, with 14 bases between. The germline V gene encodes CDR1 SGHRS and CDR2 YFSETQ.

The chain couples TRBV20-1 to TRBJ2-3; D not certain. The CDR3 has 11 residues. Germline lookup yields CDR1 DFQATT and CDR2 SNEGSKA (reference sequence). V was cut by 5 bases and J by 7 bases, with 10 bases left in between. The CDR3 DNA reads as TGCAGTGCTTCCCTTCTGAATACGCAGTATTTT. It yields the protein CSASLLNTQYF.

This clone appeared once. The rearrangement joins TRBV5-4 to TRBJ1-4; D perhaps matches TRBD1 (6 bases). The germline V and J ends were trimmed by 3 bases and 2 bases, with 14 bases remaining between them. Germline V gene lookup returns CDR1 SGHNT and CDR2 YYREEE (reference sequence). The CDR3 is 16 residues long. In DNA, the CDR3 is TGTGCCAGCAGCTGGAAACAGGGTGCTACTAATGAAAAACTGTTTTTT. Its translation: CASSWKQGATNEKLFF.

The chain has TRBV15 and TRBJ1-1; 7 nucleotides match TRBD1. The germline V gene has CDR1 LNHNV and CDR2 YYDKDF (reference sequence). V shed 2 bases and J 10 bases; nucleotides not matched to a gene: 4. The CDR3 extends over 12 amino acids. Written as DNA, the CDR3 is TGTGCCACCAGCAGAACAGGGGAACGAGCTTTCTTT. Translation gives CATSRTGERAFF.

This sequence joins TRBV6-5 and TRBJ2-7; possible D gene TRBD2, 5 bases. The CDR3 has 11 residues. Deletions cut 8 bases from V and 3 bases from J, with 8 bases between. Germline V CDR1 and CDR2: MNHEY, SVGAGI. The CDR3 DNA follows: TGTGCCAGCTCCCGGGGCTACGAGCAGTACTTC. Translating it yields CASSRGYEQYF.

The chain links TRBV27 to TRBJ2-7; 7 bases map to TRBD1. This CDR3 comprises 15 residues. From germline, CDR1 is MNHEY and CDR2 SMNVEV (reference sequence). The V gene end was trimmed by 6 bases and the J gene end by 3 bases; junction bases not matched to a gene: 11. The CDR3 loop is CASSLTPGGYYEQYF. CDR3 bases: TGTGCCAGCAGCCTGACCCCAGGGGGATACTACGAGCAGTACTTC.

This clone was counted only a few times. The chain couples TRBV5-1 to TRBJ1-1; TRBD1 matches 10 bases. From germline, CDR1 is SGHRS and CDR2 YFSETQ. The V segment lost 3 bases and the J segment 8 bases; nucleotides outside the gene matches: 4. CDR3 size: 13 residues. CDR3: CASSWGDRGEAFF. Written as DNA, the CDR3 is TGCGCCAGCAGCTGGGGGGACAGGGGAGAAGCTTTCTTT.

There are a few counts of this clone. V is TRBV30 and J is TRBJ1-2, with 7 positions matching TRBD1. Germline V gene data show CDR1 as GTSNPN and CDR2 as SVGIG (reference sequence). The CDR3 contains 15 residues. The junction had 15 bases not matched to a gene; V was cut back by 3 bases and J by 8 bases. CDR3 sequence (DNA): TGTGCCTGGAGCCGACAGGGAAATGGTCCATGGGGCTACACCTTC. Translation: CAWSRQGNGPWGYTF. The full variable domain, completed using reference TRBV30 and TRBJ1-2, is SQTIHQWPATLVQPVGSPLSLECTVEGTSNPNLYWYRQAAGRGLQLLFYSVGIGQISSEVPQNLSASRPQDRQFILSSKKLLLSDSGFYLCAWSRQGNGPWGYTFGSGTRLTVV.

J is TRBJ2-3 and V is TRBV11-3, with 8 positions matching TRBD2. The CDR3 loop spans 15 amino acids. Germline-derived CDR1 and CDR2 are SGHNT and YENEEA. V gave up 3 bases and J gave up 5 bases; unmatched junction bases: 7. The CDR3 coding sequence is TGTGCCAGCAGCTTTGCGGGAGGCTCGGGAGATACGCAGTATTTT. Amino acids: CASSFAGGSGDTQYF.

The chain carries TRBV4-3 and TRBJ2-3, with 7 bases aligning to TRBD1. V shed 3 bases and J 2 bases; nucleotides not matched to a gene: 11. The CDR3 runs 17 residues. CDR1 is LGHNA, CDR2 YSLEER, per germline. CDR3 region: CASSQGWGRGHTDTQYF. DNA of the CDR3: TGCGCCAGCAGCCAGGGGTGGGGTAGGGGGCACACAGATACGCAGTATTTT.

The rearrangement links TRBV6-6 to TRBJ1-3; unclear D gene. V lost 2 bases and J lost 5, with 13 bases in between. The CDR3 consists of 15 residues. Germline lookup yields CDR1 MNHNY and CDR2 SVGAGI (reference sequence). CDR3 protein: CASSYVVAGRNTIYF. The CDR3 DNA reads TGTGCCAGCAGTTACGTCGTGGCAGGCAGAAACACCATATATTTT.

The chain joins TRBV9 to TRBJ2-1; D not certain. The germline V and J ends were trimmed by 4 bases and 5 bases, with 19 bases remaining between them. The CDR3 covers 16 residues. The germline V gene encodes CDR1 SGDLS and CDR2 YYNGEE. CDR3 nucleotides: TGTGCCAGCAGCCCCCATCTCCAACCCCCCAACAATGAGCAGTTCTTC. Its protein product is CASSPHLQPPNNEQFF. Based on the CDR3 plus reference TRBV9 and TRBJ2-1, the full variable domain is DSGVTQTPKHLITATGQRVTLRCSPRSGDLSVYWYQQSLDQGLQFLIQYYNGEERAKGNILERFSAQQFPDLHSELNLSSLELGDSALYFCASSPHLQPPNNEQFFGPGTRLTVL.

This clone was observed a handful of times. The J gene is TRBJ2-7, the V gene TRBV27; TRBD2 matches 12 bases. The germline gives CDR1 MNHEY, CDR2 SMNVEV (reference sequence). With 5 bases clipped from V and 7 bases from J, the junction kept 6 bases outside the gene matches. This CDR3 comprises 14 residues. In DNA, the CDR3 is TGTGCCAGCAGTCCACTAGCGGGAGGCGGAGAGCAGTACTTC. This sequence encodes CASSPLAGGGEQYF.

This rearrangement joins TRBV5-1 to TRBJ1-1, with D possibly TRBD1 on 6 matching bases. CDR1 and CDR2 (germline): SGHRS, YFSETQ. Trimming took off 0 bases at V and 5 bases at J, with 11 bases between the two ends. The CDR3 covers 14 residues. CDR3 bases: TGCGCCAGCAGCTTGGGGGGGGCTCGGACTGAAGCTTTCTTT. It encodes CASSLGGARTEAFF.

V gene TRBV6-5 combines with J gene TRBJ1-2, with D tentatively TRBD1 (5 bases). Trimming took off 3 bases at V and 3 bases at J, with 11 bases between the two ends. This CDR3 comprises 14 residues. Germline CDR1 reads MNHEY; CDR2 reads SVGAGI. The CDR3 region has the DNA TGTGCCAGCAGTTATCGGGAGGGGCACTATGGCTACACCTTC. Encoded protein: CASSYREGHYGYTF.

The gene calls are TRBV25-1 and TRBJ1-2, with TRBD1 as a possible D gene (6 bases). With 3 bases removed from V and 2 bases from J, the gap between germline ends came to 22 bases. The V gene's germline CDR1 is MGHDK and CDR2 SYGVNS. This CDR3 has 18 amino acids. CDR3 protein: CASSERRHGTPRNYGYTF. The CDR3 DNA sequence: TGTGCCAGCAGTGAGCGCCGGCACGGGACACCTAGGAACTATGGCTACACCTTC.

This clone was observed a handful of times. The V gene is TRBV9, the J gene TRBJ2-7; no reliable D call. V lost 4 bases and J 1 base, leaving 15 bases between the germline ends. From germline, CDR1 is SGDLS and CDR2 YYNGEE. The CDR3 has 15 residues. In DNA form, the CDR3 reads TGTGCCAGCAGCCCCGACCCCCAGCCTTCCTACGAGCAGTACTTC. Its protein product is CASSPDPQPSYEQYF.

The chain employs TRBV4-3 and TRBJ2-3, with TRBD2 matching over 12 bases. The CDR3 extends over 16 amino acids. V dropped 0 bases and J dropped 5; count of bases not matched to a gene: 3. Germline V lookup: CDR1 LGHNA, CDR2 YSLEER. The CDR3 here is CASSQELAGGLDTQYF. CDR3 nucleotide sequence: TGCGCCAGCAGCCAAGAGCTAGCGGGAGGGCTAGATACGCAGTATTTT.

This clone was picked up one time. The V and J genes are TRBV7-6 and TRBJ1-1; D is possibly TRBD1 (5 bases). CDR3 size: 15 residues. V lost 1 base and J 4 bases, leaving 13 bases between the germline ends. CDR1 is SGHVS, CDR2 FNYEAQ, per germline. CDR3 coding DNA: TGTGCCAGCAGCTTAGGGACGGGACGAGGCACTGAAGCTTTCTTT. As protein: CASSLGTGRGTEAFF.

The chain has TRBV4-2 and TRBJ2-6; 9 bases match TRBD1. Trimming took 3 bases from V and 2 from J; bases not matched to a gene: 11. This CDR3 is built from 19 residues. Per germline, CDR1 LGHNA and CDR2 YNFKEQ. This CDR3 reads CASSHEPGQGEPGANVLTF. CDR3 coding DNA: TGTGCCAGCAGCCACGAACCGGGACAGGGAGAGCCTGGGGCCAACGTCCTGACTTTC.